The present T cell receptor (beta chain) was sequenced within a study of blood T cell repertoires in COVID-19. Overall study: Samples of COVID-19 (acute and convalescent) were obtained from the United States, Italy and Spain. Sources were T cells, B-cell-depleted T cells, or PBMCs; the material itself was cDNA or gDNA.

Original processing notes: Reference gene primers were amplified, and this amplification served to estimate nucleated cell counts. The assay was immunoSEQ multiplex PCR, and TCRdb's table has in-frame clones only and misses some. Clone size and V and J calls were adopted from that table, with D and trimming inferred from the DNA. The repertoire consists of some 100,000 clones, with roughly 80% occurring once and the leading ten covering less than 35%. Sequencing was performed on peripheral blood. This TCR came from a man aged 65-85 years with active or convalescent COVID-19.

The CDR3 here is CASSLGQGPYGYTF. The DNA for the CDR3 is TGTGCCAGCAGCCTTGGACAGGGACCCTATGGCTACACCTTC. This sequence joins TRBV3-1 (or the pseudogene TRBV3-2) and TRBJ1-2; TRBD1 matches at 8 bases. The V gene end was trimmed by 4 bases and the J gene end by 4 bases; junction bases not matched to a gene: 5. Germline lookup yields CDR1 LGHDT and CDR2 YNNKEL (reference sequence). CDR3 length equals 14 residues.